These 2 T cell receptor beta chains share one sample of origin, sequenced in a study of PD-1 blockade in mismatch repair-deficient tumors. Assay used: immunoSEQ multiplex PCR; TCRdb lists only in-frame clones, some missing. The sample contains just over 25,000 clones, 84% of which appear only once. This sample comprised PBMCs, obtained before pembrolizumab treatment. Receptors were obtained from an adult with mismatch repair-deficient cancer.

The chain employs TRBV5-1 and TRBJ2-3; 7 bases agree with TRBD1. The ends lost 2 bases at V and 3 bases at J; junction bases unmatched: 3. The germline V gene encodes CDR1 SGHRS and CDR2 YFSETQ. The CDR3 runs 14 residues. CDR3 sequence (DNA): TGCGCCAGCAGCTTCGACAGGGTAACAGATACGCAGTATTTT. As protein: CASSFDRVTDTQYF.

The rearrangement uses TRBV29-1 and TRBJ1-4; 9 bases are shared with TRBD1. The germline V gene encodes CDR1 SQVTM and CDR2 ANQGSEA. The CDR3 contains 13 residues. J was trimmed by 6 bases and V by 5 bases; bases with no gene match: 4. CDR3 sequence reads: CSVRTGDDEKLFF. The DNA of the CDR3 is TGCAGCGTTAGGACAGGGGATGATGAAAAACTGTTTTTT.